The entry that follows covers one T cell receptor beta chain sequence. This specimen belongs to a study of shared clonotypes between healthy human individuals. CDR3 length equals 16 residues. Looked up from germline, CDR1 is SGHDT and CDR2 is YYEEEE. Germline trimming cut 2 bases from V and 3 bases from J; bases unmatched to any gene: 10. Over several immunoSEQ plates, each subset's genomic DNA was distributed in even portions. A 200 ng quantity of DNA, roughly 32,000 T cell genomes, went into the sorted-subset replicate PCRs. Sequencing was performed with immunoSEQ multiplex PCR; in TCRdb, only in-frame clones are kept and a portion is missing. The sample has some 630,000 clones; more than 70% are singletons.

This chain uses TRBV5-6 with TRBJ1-1; 7 bases are shared with TRBD1. This TCR derives from a woman in her thirties in good health. The source material was memory CD4+ T cells sorted from blood. Regarding subset: CD45RA-negative fraction. The CDR3 DNA sequence: TGTGCCAGCAGCTTTGAGGGGGCCGGGTGGTACACTGAAGCTTTCTTT. Its protein is CASSFEGAGWYTEAFF.